This T cell receptor (beta chain) was documented in a study of cytomegalovirus exposure and HLA in healthy donors. At the level of the study: Among roughly 180 million T cells, an earlier analysis found 95 million to 140 million unique TCR beta sequences. Findings of the study overall: TCR association rates varied by HLA locus in a later analysis, with DRB1 highest and HLA-C lowest.

This CDR3 spans 13 amino acids. After removal of 6 bases from V and 3 bases from J, the junction contained 4 bases not matched to a gene. Per the germline V gene, CDR1 is MNHNS and CDR2 is SASEGT. Points on this clone: Its antigen remains unknown.

The PCR was carried out with 60 Vbeta primers and 13 Jbeta primers. Repertoires were generated with immunoSEQ multiplex PCR, while TCRdb's copy carries only in-frame clones and drops some. The table lists about 92,000 clones, approximately 70% of them singletons. The chain links TRBV6-1 to TRBJ1-1; 7 bases match TRBD1. The sequence was obtained from a man in his fifties or sixties in good health and CMV-seronegative. The sequencing input was PBMCs. The CDR3 sequence is CASRRTGDTEAFF. DNA of the CDR3: TGTGCCAGCAGGAGGACAGGAGACACTGAAGCTTTCTTT.